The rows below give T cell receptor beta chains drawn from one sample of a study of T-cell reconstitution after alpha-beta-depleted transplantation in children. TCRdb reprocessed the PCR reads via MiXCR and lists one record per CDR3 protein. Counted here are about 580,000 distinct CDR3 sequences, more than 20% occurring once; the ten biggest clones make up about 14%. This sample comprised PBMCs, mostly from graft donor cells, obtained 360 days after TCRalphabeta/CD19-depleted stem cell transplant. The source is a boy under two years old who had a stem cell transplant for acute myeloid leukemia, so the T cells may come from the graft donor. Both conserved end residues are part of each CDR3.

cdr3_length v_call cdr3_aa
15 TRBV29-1 CSVEVGPGFTDTQYF
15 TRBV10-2 CASSILAGSRETQYF
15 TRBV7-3 CASSPRGGNYNEQFF
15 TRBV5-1 CASSRTSGGIETQYF
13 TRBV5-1 CASSLSRADTQYF
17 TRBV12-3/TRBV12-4 CASSFLGGGAAWETQYF
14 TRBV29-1 CSVPGTSLLVTQYF
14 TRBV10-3 CAISESNRGETQYF
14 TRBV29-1 CSVSPGHELYGYTF
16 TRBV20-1 CSARLSRGRASYEQYF
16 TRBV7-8 CASSLGYGSVDQPQHF
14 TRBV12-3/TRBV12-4 CASSWRQGADEQYF
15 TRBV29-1 CSAGPTSGEEETQYF
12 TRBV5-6 CASSLVAKGEFF
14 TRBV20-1 CSASSRGTGDTQYF
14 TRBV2 CASSHDREPEKLFF
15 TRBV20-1 CSARASGQAADTQYF
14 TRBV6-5 CASRPDNYQETQYF
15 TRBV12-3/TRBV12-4 CASSSGLAWDNEQFF
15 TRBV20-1 CSARSHEGGRPEAFF
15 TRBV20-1 CSARVRAGVPDTQYF
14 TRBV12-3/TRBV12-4 CASSFTGGDQPQHF
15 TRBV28 CASSIRLAGTETQYF
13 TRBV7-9 CASRASGGYEQYF
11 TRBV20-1 CSARRDIQAFF
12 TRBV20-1 CSSTGGAETQYF
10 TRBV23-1 CASSHKELFF
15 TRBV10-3 CAISERDRVSDEQFF
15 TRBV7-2 CASSFVSEGPYEQYF